This is a list of T cell receptor beta chains from one sample in a study of T cells in Graves' hyperthyroidism and ophthalmopathy. TCRdb re-called the multiplex PCR reads with MiXCR, one entry per CDR3 protein. This sample has around 420,000 distinct CDR3 sequences, with less than 20% found just once. The sample taken for sequencing was blood. The receptors were sampled from a woman under 30 with Graves' hyperthyroidism. Each CDR3 is given with its conserved first and last residue. The D gene is left open where the match is weak. Only part of the rows carry a size: once, few, many, or a class if the clone is expanded.

d_gene | j_gene | v_gene | abundance | CDR3nt | CDR3aa
. | TRBJ2-1 | TRBV7-9 | many | TGTGCCAGCTATGCGTTCCCTTTACGGGAACAATACAATGAGCAGTTCTTC | CASYAFPLREQYNEQFF
TRBD1 | TRBJ1-1 | TRBV19 | . | TGTGCCAGTAGTATGAGGGAACAGGGGGAGACTGAAGCTTTCTTT | CASSMREQGETEAFF
. | TRBJ2-5 | TRBV20-1 | . | TGCAGTGCTGGGGGGGTGGACAGGGCGGAGACCCAGTACTTC | CSAGGVDRAETQYF
TRBD2 | TRBJ2-1 | TRBV20-1 | many | TGCAGTGCTAGAGGGACTAGCGGGGTGAGCTCCTACAATGAGCAGTTCTTC | CSARGTSGVSSYNEQFF
. | TRBJ2-7 | TRBV7-9 | many | TGTGCCAGCAGCTTAGGAGACTTCCTCTACGAGCAGTACTTC | CASSLGDFLYEQYF
. | TRBJ2-7 | TRBV6-9 | . | TGTGCCAGCAGTTACCCCGGAAGGCCCTACGAGCAGTACTTC | CASSYPGRPYEQYF
. | TRBJ1-6 | TRBV30 | few | TGTGCCTGGAGTTTAGACGGCAGTGGTAATTCACCCCTCCACTTT | CAWSLDGSGNSPLHF
. | TRBJ2-7 | TRBV20-1 | many | TGCAGTACCAAGGGCACCAACTCCTACGAGCAGTACTTC | CSTKGTNSYEQYF
TRBD1 | TRBJ1-4 | TRBV3-1 | many | TGTGCCAGCAGCCAAGATTCCAAGACAGGGATAGGGGAAAAACTGTTTTTT | CASSQDSKTGIGEKLFF
. | TRBJ2-3 | TRBV18 | many | TGTGCCAGCTCACCACGCGAGGATACGCAGTATTTT | CASSPREDTQYF
. | TRBJ1-2 | TRBV2 | many | TGTGCCAGCAAACTTAGTCGGACGAACTATGGCTACACCTTC | CASKLSRTNYGYTF
TRBD1 | TRBJ1-1 | TRBV2 | many | TGTGCCAGCGTGGTAGGACAGGGCAACACTGAAGCTTTCTTT | CASVVGQGNTEAFF
TRBD1 | TRBJ1-2 | TRBV12-3/TRBV12-4 | many | TGTGCCAGCAGTTTAAAAACAGGGGTCGGCTACACCTTC | CASSLKTGVGYTF
TRBD2 | TRBJ2-3 | TRBV5-6 | . | TGTGCCAGCAGCTTGGTCACTAGCGGGATAGCAGATGCGCAGTATTTT | CASSLVTSGIADAQYF
TRBD1 | TRBJ1-2 | TRBV4-1 | many | TGCGCCAGCAGCAACAGAGTCTACAGGGGTAACTATGGCTACACCTTC | CASSNRVYRGNYGYTF
TRBD1 | TRBJ1-1 | TRBV30 | many | TGTGCCCGGACAGGGGCCTCGAACACTGAAGCTTTCTTT | CARTGASNTEAFF
. | TRBJ1-2 | TRBV6-5 | few | TGTGCCAGCAGTTACGGGGGGGGGGGCGCTACAAGGAACTATGGCTACACCTTC | CASSYGGGGATRNYGYTF
TRBD1 | TRBJ1-2 | TRBV4-2 | many | TGTGCCAGCAGCCAGGGACAGTATGGCTACACCTTC | CASSQGQYGYTF
TRBD1 | TRBJ1-6 | TRBV25-1 | . | TGTGCCAGCAGTGGGGACAGGGGGAATAATTCACCCCTCCACTTT | CASSGDRGNNSPLHF
TRBD1 | TRBJ1-2 | TRBV20-1 | many | TGCAGTGCTAGAGGCCTGGGGGGGACAGAGTATGGCTACACCTTC | CSARGLGGTEYGYTF
TRBD1 | TRBJ2-7 | TRBV30 | many | TGTGCCTGGAGACAGGGGAGATCCTACGAGCAGTACTTC | CAWRQGRSYEQYF
TRBD1 | TRBJ2-1 | TRBV29-1 | many | TGCAGCGTTGAGGACAGGAAAGCCTACAATGAGCAGTTCTTC | CSVEDRKAYNEQFF
TRBD2 | TRBJ2-7 | TRBV5-1 | many | TGCGCCAGCAGCTTGTATTACAGCGCTTCGGCTAGCGGGATTTACGAGCAGTACTTC | CASSLYYSASASGIYEQYF
. | TRBJ2-7 | TRBV29-1 | many | TGCAGCGTGCTACCGGGGCTCTACTACGAGCAGTACTTC | CSVLPGLYYEQYF